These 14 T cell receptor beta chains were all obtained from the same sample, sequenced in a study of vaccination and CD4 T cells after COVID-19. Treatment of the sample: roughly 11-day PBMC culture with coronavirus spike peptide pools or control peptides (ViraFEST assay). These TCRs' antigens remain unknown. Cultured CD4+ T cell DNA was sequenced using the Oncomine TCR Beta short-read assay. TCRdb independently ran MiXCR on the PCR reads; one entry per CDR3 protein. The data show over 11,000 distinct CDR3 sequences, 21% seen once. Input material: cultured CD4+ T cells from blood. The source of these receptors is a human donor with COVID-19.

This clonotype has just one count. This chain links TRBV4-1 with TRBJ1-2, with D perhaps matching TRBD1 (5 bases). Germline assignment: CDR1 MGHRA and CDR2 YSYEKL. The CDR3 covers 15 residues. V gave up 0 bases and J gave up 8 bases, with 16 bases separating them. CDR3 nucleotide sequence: TGCGCCAGCAGCCAAGATATCCGGCCCGAGGGGGGCTACACCTTC. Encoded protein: CASSQDIRPEGGYTF.

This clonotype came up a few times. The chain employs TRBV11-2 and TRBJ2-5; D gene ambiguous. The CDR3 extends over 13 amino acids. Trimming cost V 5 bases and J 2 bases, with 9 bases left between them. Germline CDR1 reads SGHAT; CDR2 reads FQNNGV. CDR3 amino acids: CASSRTIQETQYF. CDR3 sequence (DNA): TGTGCCAGCAGCCGGACGATTCAAGAGACCCAGTACTTC.

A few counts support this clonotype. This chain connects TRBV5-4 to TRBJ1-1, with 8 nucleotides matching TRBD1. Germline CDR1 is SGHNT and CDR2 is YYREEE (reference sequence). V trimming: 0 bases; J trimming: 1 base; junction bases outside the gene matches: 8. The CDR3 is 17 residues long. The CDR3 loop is CASSLGGRGLENTEAFF. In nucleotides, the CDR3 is TGTGCCAGCAGCTTGGGTGGCAGGGGGCTTGAGAACACTGAAGCTTTCTTT.

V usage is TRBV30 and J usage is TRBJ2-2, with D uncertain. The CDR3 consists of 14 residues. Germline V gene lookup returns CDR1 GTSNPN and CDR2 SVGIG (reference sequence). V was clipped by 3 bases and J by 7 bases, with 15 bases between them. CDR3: CAWSGRAWSGELFF. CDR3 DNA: TGTGCCTGGAGCGGCCGGGCCTGGAGCGGGGAGCTGTTTTTT.

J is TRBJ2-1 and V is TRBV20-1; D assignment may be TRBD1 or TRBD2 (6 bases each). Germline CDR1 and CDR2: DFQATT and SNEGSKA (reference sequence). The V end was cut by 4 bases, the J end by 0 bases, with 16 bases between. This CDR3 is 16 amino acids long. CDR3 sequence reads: CSAKEGGRSSYNEQFF. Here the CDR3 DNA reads TGCAGTGCTAAAGAGGGGGGCCGTAGCTCCTACAATGAGCAGTTCTTC.

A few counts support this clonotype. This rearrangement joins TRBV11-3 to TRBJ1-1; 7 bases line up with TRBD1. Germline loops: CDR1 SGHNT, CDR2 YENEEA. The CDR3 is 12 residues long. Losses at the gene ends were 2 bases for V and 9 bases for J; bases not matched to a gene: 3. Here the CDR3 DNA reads TGTGCCAGCAGCTTACGAGGGGGCAAAGCTTTCTTT. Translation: CASSLRGGKAFF.

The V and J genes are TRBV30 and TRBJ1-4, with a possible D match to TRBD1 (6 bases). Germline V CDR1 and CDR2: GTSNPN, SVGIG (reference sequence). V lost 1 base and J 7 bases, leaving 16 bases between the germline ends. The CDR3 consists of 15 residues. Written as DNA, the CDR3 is TGTGCCTGGAGTGCTCCGACAGGTTTGAGTGAAAAACTGTTTTTT. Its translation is CAWSAPTGLSEKLFF.

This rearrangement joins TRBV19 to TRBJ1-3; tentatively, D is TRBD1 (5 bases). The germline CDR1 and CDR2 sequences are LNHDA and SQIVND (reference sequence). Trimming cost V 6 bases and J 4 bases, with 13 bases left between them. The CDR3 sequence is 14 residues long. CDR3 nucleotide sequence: TGTGCCAGTAGGAGGGCAGGGACGGGAAACACCATATATTTT. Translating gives CASRRAGTGNTIYF.

CDR3 in amino acids: CAIPNPGGGYTF. CDR3 sequence (DNA): TGTGCCATCCCTAATCCGGGTGGCGGCTACACCTTC. The V call is TRBV28, the J call TRBJ1-2; unclear D gene. V lost 10 bases to trimming and J lost 8 bases, with 17 bases between them. CDR3 length: 12 residues. The germline CDR1 and CDR2 sequences are MDHEN and SYDVKM.

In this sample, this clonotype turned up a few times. The CDR3 DNA reads TGTGCCAGTGGGACAGCCTATAATTCACCCCTCCACTTT. Translation gives CASGTAYNSPLHF. The gene calls are TRBV6-1 and TRBJ1-6; 7 bases match TRBD1. Germline V gene sequence: CDR1 MNHNS, CDR2 SASEGT. This CDR3 comprises 13 residues. V lost 9 bases and J lost 2; bases outside the gene matches: 1.

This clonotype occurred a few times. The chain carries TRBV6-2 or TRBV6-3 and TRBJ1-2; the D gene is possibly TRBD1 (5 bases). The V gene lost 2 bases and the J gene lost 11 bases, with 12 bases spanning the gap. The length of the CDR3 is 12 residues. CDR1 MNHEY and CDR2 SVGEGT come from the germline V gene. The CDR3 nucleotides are TGTGCCAGCAGTTACGACAGAGGGTGGTACACCTTC. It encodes CASSYDRGWYTF.

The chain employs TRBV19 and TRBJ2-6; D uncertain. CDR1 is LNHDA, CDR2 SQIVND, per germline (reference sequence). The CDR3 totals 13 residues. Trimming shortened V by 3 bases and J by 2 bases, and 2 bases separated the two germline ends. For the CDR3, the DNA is TGTGCCAGTAGTATGACTGGGGCCAACGTCCTGACTTTC. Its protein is CASSMTGANVLTF.

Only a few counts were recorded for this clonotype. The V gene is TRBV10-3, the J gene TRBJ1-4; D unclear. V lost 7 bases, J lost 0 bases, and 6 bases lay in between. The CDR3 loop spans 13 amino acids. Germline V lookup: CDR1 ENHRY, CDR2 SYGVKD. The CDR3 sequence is CAIKAATNEKLFF. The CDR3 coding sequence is TGTGCCATCAAGGCAGCAACTAATGAAAAACTGTTTTTT.

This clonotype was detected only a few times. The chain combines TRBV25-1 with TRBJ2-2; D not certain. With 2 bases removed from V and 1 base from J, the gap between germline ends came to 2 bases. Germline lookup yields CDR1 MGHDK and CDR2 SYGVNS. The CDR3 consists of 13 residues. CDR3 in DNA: TGTGCCAGCAGTGAAATGAACACCGGGGAGCTGTTTTTT. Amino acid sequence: CASSEMNTGELFF.